Below, 11 T cell receptor beta chains from the same sample are listed, as sequenced in a study of blood T cell repertoires in COVID-19. Measured with immunoSEQ multiplex PCR; TCRdb has only the in-frame clones, and not every one. The data contain under 150,000 clones, just under 90% of them singletons. The sample was peripheral blood. All receptors come from a woman in her fifties or sixties with acute or convalescent COVID-19.

The rearrangement uses TRBV15 and TRBJ1-5; no definite D call. Germline V CDR1 and CDR2: LNHNV, YYDKDF (reference sequence). Trimming cost V 9 bases and J 0 bases, with 9 bases left between them. The CDR3 extends over 13 amino acids. CDR3 residues: CATSAVSNQPQHF. The CDR3 DNA sequence: TGTGCCACTTCAGCGGTTAGCAATCAGCCCCAGCATTTT. Together with reference TRBV15 and TRBJ1-5, the CDR3 gives the full variable domain: DAMVIQNPRYQVTQFGKPVTLSCSQTLNHNVMYWYQQKSSQAPKLLFHYYDKDFNNEADTPDNFQSRRPNTSFCFLDIRSPGLGDTAMYLCATSAVSNQPQHFGDGTRLSIL.

The J gene is TRBJ2-7, the V gene TRBV5-6, with 10 bases aligning to TRBD1. CDR1 is SGHDT, CDR2 YYEEEE, per germline. The CDR3 loop spans 15 amino acids. The V and J ends lost 2 bases and 1 base, in that order; junction bases with no gene match: 3. CDR3 loop: CASSLPGQGSYEQYF. The CDR3 region has the DNA TGTGCCAGCAGCTTACCGGGACAGGGGTCCTACGAGCAGTACTTC.

The chain combines TRBV27 with TRBJ2-1, with 11 bases matching TRBD2. The germline CDR1 and CDR2 sequences are MNHEY and SMNVEV (reference sequence). V lost 5 bases, J lost 6 bases, and 18 bases stayed unmatched. The CDR3 covers 19 residues. As DNA, the CDR3 is TGTGCCAGCAGTCTGGCCGGGACTAGCGGAATTACTGGTTCCAATGAGCAGTTCTTC. This encodes CASSLAGTSGITGSNEQFF.

The V call is TRBV12-5, the J call TRBJ2-1, with 12 bases fitting TRBD2. V lost 5 bases, J lost 7 bases, and 6 bases stayed unmatched. In germline, CDR1 is LGHNT, CDR2 FRNRAP. CDR3 length: 15 amino acids. CDR3 nucleotides: TGTGCTAGTGGTCTAGCGGGGGGGCCGTGGAATGAGCAGTTCTTC. Translating gives CASGLAGGPWNEQFF.

The rearrangement uses TRBV5-8 and TRBJ1-5; D is undetermined. The length of the CDR3 is 14 residues. Deletions cut 0 bases from V and 3 bases from J, with 7 bases between. Germline V gene lookup returns CDR1 SGHTS and CDR2 YDEGEE. The CDR3 protein is CASSLAGFNQPQHF. The CDR3 DNA follows: TGTGCCAGCAGCTTGGCAGGATTCAATCAGCCCCAGCATTTT.

The chain carries TRBV10-1 and TRBJ2-7; perhaps TRBD2 as D (6 bases). The germline gives CDR1 WNHNN, CDR2 SYGVQD (reference sequence). Trimming took 8 bases from V and 2 from J, leaving 19 bases between them. This CDR3 spans 15 amino acids. This chain's CDR3 is CASPLRGTAPYEQYF. The CDR3 coding sequence is TGCGCCAGCCCCCTTCGGGGGACGGCCCCCTACGAGCAGTACTTC.

CDR3 nucleotide sequence: TGTGCCAGCAGCTGGGGGCAGGGGGGATCTAATGAAAAACTGTTTTTT. Residues: CASSWGQGGSNEKLFF. This sequence joins TRBV9 and TRBJ1-4; 7 positions agree with TRBD1. The CDR3 sequence is 16 residues long. V shed 4 bases, J shed 3 bases, and the junction held 9 bases outside the gene matches. Germline CDR1 is SGDLS and CDR2 is YYNGEE.

The chain is built from TRBV28 and TRBJ1-1, with TRBD1 matching 10 bases. J was trimmed by 5 bases and V by 6 bases; bases with no gene match: 6. Looked up from germline, CDR1 is MDHEN and CDR2 is SYDVKM. The CDR3 is 14 residues long. In DNA, the CDR3 is TGTGCCAGCAGCCTACCGGGACAGGGGACTGAAGCTTTCTTT. Protein sequence: CASSLPGQGTEAFF. The full variable domain, in which reference TRBV28 and TRBJ1-1 provide the parts outside the CDR3, is DVKVTQSSRYLVKRTGEKVFLECVQDMDHENMFWYRQDPGLGLRLIYFSYDVKMKEKGDIPEGYSVSREKKERFSLILESASTNQTSMYLCASSLPGQGTEAFFGQGTRLTVV.

This clone was seen only a few times. The chain uses TRBV7-2 and TRBJ1-4; D possibly corresponds to TRBD1 (5 bases). This CDR3 comprises 16 residues. The germline V and J ends were trimmed by 3 bases and 10 bases, with 21 bases remaining between them. Germline CDR1 reads SGHTA; CDR2 reads FQGNSA. The CDR3 sequence: CASSFGGGGGTGKLFF. CDR3 DNA sequence: TGTGCCAGCAGCTTCGGAGGCGGTGGGGGGACGGGAAAACTGTTTTTT.

The V and J genes are TRBV25-1 and TRBJ1-6, with 7 bases fitting TRBD1. Looked up from germline, CDR1 is MGHDK and CDR2 is SYGVNS. The trim removed 2 bases at V and 8 bases at J, leaving 6 bases unmatched. The CDR3 is 15 residues long. CDR3 coding DNA: TGTGCCAGCAGTGAAACCGGGACAGTTTATTCACCCCTCCACTTT. Translating gives CASSETGTVYSPLHF.

The V and J genes are TRBV2 and TRBJ2-7, with 7 bases identical to TRBD2. The CDR3 sequence is 14 residues long. CDR1 and CDR2 (germline): SNHLY, FYNNEI. The trim removed 6 bases at V and 4 bases at J, leaving 9 bases unmatched. The CDR3 sequence: CASRAPGTTYEQYF. The CDR3 region has the DNA TGTGCCAGCAGGGCCCCCGGGACTACTTACGAGCAGTACTTC.